This T cell receptor (beta chain) was observed in a study of shared clonotypes between healthy human individuals. The CDR3 runs to 13 residues. Between the trimmed V and J ends, which lost 4 bases and 4 bases, there was a span of 12 bases. Germline lookup yields CDR1 SGDLS and CDR2 YYNGEE. Repertoires were generated with immunoSEQ multiplex PCR, while TCRdb's copy carries only in-frame clones and drops some. Of 850,000 to 1,100,000 clones listed, approximately 77% are singletons. This sequence joins TRBV9 and TRBJ2-7; perhaps D is TRBD1 or TRBD2 (5 bases each). The TCR was taken from a man between 18 and 29 years old in good health. Some clones in this sample may be carry-over from other donors' samples. The sample taken for sequencing was memory CD4+ T cells from PBMCs. Subset indicated: CD45RA-negative fraction. The CDR3 coding sequence is TGTGCCAGCAGCCCGACGGGGCCGTACGAGCAGTACTTC. Protein product: CASSPTGPYEQYF. The full variable domain, completed using reference TRBV9 and TRBJ2-7, is DSGVTQTPKHLITATGQRVTLRCSPRSGDLSVYWYQQSLDQGLQFLIQYYNGEERAKGNILERFSAQQFPDLHSELNLSSLELGDSALYFCASSPTGPYEQYFGPGTRLTVT.